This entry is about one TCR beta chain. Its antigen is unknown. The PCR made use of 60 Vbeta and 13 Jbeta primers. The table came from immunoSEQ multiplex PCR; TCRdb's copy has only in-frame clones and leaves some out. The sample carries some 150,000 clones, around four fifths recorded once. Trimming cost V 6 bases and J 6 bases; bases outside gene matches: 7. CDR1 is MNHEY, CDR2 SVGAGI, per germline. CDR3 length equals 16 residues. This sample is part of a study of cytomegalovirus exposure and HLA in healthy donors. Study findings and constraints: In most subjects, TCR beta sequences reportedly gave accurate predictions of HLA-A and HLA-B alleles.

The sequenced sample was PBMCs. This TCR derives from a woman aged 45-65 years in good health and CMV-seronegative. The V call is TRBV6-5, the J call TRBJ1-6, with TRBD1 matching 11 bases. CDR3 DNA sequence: TGTGCCAGCAGCTACGTGGACAGGGGGCGTAATTCACCCCTCCACTTT. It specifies CASSYVDRGRNSPLHF.